This T cell receptor beta chain was obtained from a study of regulatory T cells in long-lasting Graves disease. Turning to the study itself: Persistence in Graves' disease required over 5 years of antithyroid drugs plus positive TSH receptor antibodies. General observations from the study: What was studied was peripheral blood only, and not thyroid tissue.

Building of the TCR beta libraries involved iRepertoire HTBI primers and Arm-PCR of CDR3 regions. TCRdb recomputed calls from the multiplex PCR reads with MiXCR, one row per CDR3 protein. The sample carries roughly 450,000 distinct CDR3 sequences, about 25% recorded once. Time point in this sample: persistent/refractory GD, antithyroid drugs over 5 years with positive TRAb. The TCR library was made from RNA extracted from PBMCs. Diagnosing Graves' disease relied on the American Thyroid Association guidelines. Staff took about 9 milliliters of peripheral blood and put it into EDTA tubes. Worth noting for this clonotype: Its specificity is not known.

The CDR3 spans 14 residues. Trimming removed 6 bases from V and 10 bases from J; junction bases left unmatched: 9. The V gene's germline CDR1 is SGHTA and CDR2 FQGNSA. Material: peripheral blood mononuclear cells (PBMCs), obtained when the disease was refractory, from a patient treated with antithyroid drugs. The receptor's source is a female donor with Graves disease. The chain uses TRBV7-2 and TRBJ1-1, with 12 positions matching TRBD1. CDR3 in DNA: TGTGCCAGCAGGGGGACAGGGGGCTATCATGGAGCTTTCTTT. Translating gives CASRGTGGYHGAFF.